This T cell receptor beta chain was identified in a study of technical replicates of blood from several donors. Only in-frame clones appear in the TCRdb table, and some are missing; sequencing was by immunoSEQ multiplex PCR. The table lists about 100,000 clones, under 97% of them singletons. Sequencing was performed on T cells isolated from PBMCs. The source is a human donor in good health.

CDR3 sequence reads: CASSPKPSGNTDTQYF. CDR3 coding DNA: TGTGCCAGCAGCCCGAAGCCTAGCGGCAACACAGATACGCAGTATTTT. V and J are TRBV11-2 and TRBJ2-3; 7 positions agree with TRBD2. V was clipped by 5 bases and J by 2 bases; unmatched bases: 10. This CDR3 is 16 amino acids long. CDR1 and CDR2 (germline): SGHAT, FQNNGV.